This T cell receptor (beta chain) was identified in a study of shared T cell receptors in the human thymus. The trim removed 3 bases at V and 1 base at J, leaving 10 bases unmatched. Germline V gene lookup returns CDR1 SGHTA and CDR2 FQGNSA. CDR3 length: 19 amino acids. Only in-frame clones appear in the TCRdb table, and some are missing; sequencing was by immunoSEQ multiplex PCR. This sample has approximately 490,000 clones; 75% to 80% occur once, and the top ten carry about 0.014%. This sample was shared with a second study, whose subject was human thymus T cells. In that study: Usage of V and J genes appeared biased in thymic and blood repertoires. Related work showed strongly overlapping thymic repertoires across unrelated individuals.

The clonotype was recovered from a boy under two years old with a congenital heart defect. The genes are TRBV7-2 and TRBJ2-3; 13 bases fit TRBD2. The sequencing input was thymocytes. CDR3 sequence (DNA): TGTGCCAGCAGCTTGCCCTGGACTAGCGGGAGTATTTGCACAGATACGCAGTATTTT. Translation: CASSLPWTSGSICTDTQYF.